This T cell receptor beta chain was retrieved from a study of chemoradiotherapy in HPV16-positive cancers. Overall study: Candidate HPV-specific T-cell clones and common TCR motifs came from functional assays in a couple of HPV16-positive patients.

The method was immunoSEQ multiplex PCR; TCRdb's version includes in-frame clones alone and lacks a portion of them. The sample lists roughly 12,000 clones, 81% occurring once. The CDR3 contains 15 residues. The ends were cut back, 4 bases at V and 1 base at J, with 11 bases in the middle. CDR1 is SGHAT, CDR2 FQNNGV, per germline. The chain links TRBV11-2 to TRBJ2-1, with D maybe TRBD1 (5 bases). Sampling was carried out from a patient who underwent chemoradiotherapy. This TCR was sampled from a human donor with HPV-associated anogenital cancer. In nucleotides, the CDR3 is TGTGCCAGCAGCTCAGGGTTCCTGTCCTACAATGAGCAGTTCTTC. Translated, it gives CASSSGFLSYNEQFF.